A single sample is the source of the 3 T cell receptor beta chains below, sequenced in a study of T cells in Graves' hyperthyroidism and ophthalmopathy. Researchers amplified the TCR beta CDR3 regions from RNA transcripts. HTBI primers were used for first-round RT-PCR of the TCR CDR3. Each CDR3 protein gets one entry after TCRdb re-called the multiplex PCR reads with MiXCR. Found here are hundreds of thousands of distinct CDR3 sequences, approximately 14% of them singletons; the top ten hold around 13%. The material sequenced was blood. Receptor source: a woman in her fifties or sixties with Graves' ophthalmopathy.

This clonotype has a count of ten or more. This rearrangement joins TRBV5-6 to TRBJ2-3; D ambiguous. The CDR3 runs to 16 residues. The V gene's germline CDR1 is SGHDT and CDR2 YYEEEE. Trimming pared 2 bases from V and 1 base from J, leaving 14 bases between. CDR3 residues: CASSLWWGIGTDTQYF. Written as DNA, the CDR3 is TGTGCCAGCAGCTTATGGTGGGGAATCGGCACAGATACGCAGTATTTT. Using reference TRBV5-6 and TRBJ2-3 for the parts outside the CDR3, the full variable domain is DAGVTQSPTHLIKTRGQQVTLRCSPKSGHDTVSWYQQALGQGPQFIFQYYEEEERQRGNFPDRFSGHQFPNYSSELNVNALLLGDSALYLCASSLWWGIGTDTQYFGPGTRLTVL.

This sequence joins TRBV9 and TRBJ2-1; 7 nucleotides agree with TRBD1. J was trimmed by 9 bases and V by 4 bases; bases with no gene match: 7. The germline CDR1 and CDR2 sequences are SGDLS and YYNGEE. The CDR3 length is 13 residues. The CDR3 sequence: CASSLLGGVEQFF. CDR3 nucleotide sequence: TGTGCCAGCAGCTTATTAGGGGGCGTTGAGCAGTTCTTC.

This clonotype was recorded many times. This chain joins TRBV7-9 and TRBJ2-4, with D hard to call. The CDR3 extends over 14 amino acids. Germline V gives CDR1 SEHNR, CDR2 FQNEAQ (reference sequence). V lost 6 bases, J lost 6 bases, and 15 bases lay in between. The CDR3 sequence: CASSPTTVGNIQYF. CDR3 nucleotides: TGTGCCAGCAGTCCCACGACGGTGGGAAACATTCAGTACTTC.